The sequence of this T cell receptor beta chain was determined in a study of blood T cell repertoires in COVID-19. On the study more broadly: The origin of the acute and convalescent COVID-19 samples was the United States, Italy and Spain.

Germline CDR1 is SGDLS and CDR2 is YYNGEE. The CDR3 runs 15 residues. The V gene end was trimmed by 0 bases and the J gene end by 7 bases; junction bases not matched to a gene: 4. TCRdb's table, derived via immunoSEQ multiplex PCR, lists solely in-frame clones and lacks some. Of approximately 200,000 clones in the sample, just over 85% were seen once. The chain employs TRBV9 and TRBJ2-7, with 13 nucleotides matching TRBD2. The source is a man between 18 and 35 years old with active or convalescent COVID-19. Source material: peripheral blood. CDR3 nucleotides: TGTGCCAGCAGCGTAGGGACTAGCGGGAGTGAGGAGCAGTACTTC. Encoded protein: CASSVGTSGSEEQYF.